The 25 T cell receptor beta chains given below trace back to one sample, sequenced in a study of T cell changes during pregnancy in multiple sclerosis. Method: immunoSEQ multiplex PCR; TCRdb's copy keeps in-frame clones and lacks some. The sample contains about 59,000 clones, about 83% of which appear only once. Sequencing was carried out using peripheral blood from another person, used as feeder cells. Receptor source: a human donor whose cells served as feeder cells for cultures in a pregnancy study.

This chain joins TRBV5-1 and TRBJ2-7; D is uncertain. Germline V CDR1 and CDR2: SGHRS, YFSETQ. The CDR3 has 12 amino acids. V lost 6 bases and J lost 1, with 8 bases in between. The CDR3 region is CASTPESYEQYF. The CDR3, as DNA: TGCGCCAGCACCCCCGAATCCTACGAGCAGTACTTC.

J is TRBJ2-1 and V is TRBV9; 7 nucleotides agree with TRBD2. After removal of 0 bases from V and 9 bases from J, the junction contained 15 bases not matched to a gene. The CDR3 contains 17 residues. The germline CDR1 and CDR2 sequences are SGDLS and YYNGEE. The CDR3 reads CASSVATGTIWAGEQFF. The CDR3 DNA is TGTGCCAGCAGCGTAGCTACGGGGACTATCTGGGCCGGTGAGCAGTTCTTC.

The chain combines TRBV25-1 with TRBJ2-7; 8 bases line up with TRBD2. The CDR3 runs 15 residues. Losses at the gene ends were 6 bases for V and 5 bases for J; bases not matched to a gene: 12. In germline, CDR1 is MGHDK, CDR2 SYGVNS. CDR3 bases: TGTGCCAGCAGATCCGGGACTAGTGCCGAGAACGAGCAGTACTTC. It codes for CASRSGTSAENEQYF.

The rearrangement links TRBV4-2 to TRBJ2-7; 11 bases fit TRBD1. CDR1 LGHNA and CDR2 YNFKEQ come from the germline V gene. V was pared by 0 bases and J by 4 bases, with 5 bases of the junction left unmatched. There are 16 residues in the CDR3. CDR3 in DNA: TGTGCCAGCAGCCAAGATCTAGGACAGGGGGCTTACGAGCAGTACTTC. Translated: CASSQDLGQGAYEQYF.

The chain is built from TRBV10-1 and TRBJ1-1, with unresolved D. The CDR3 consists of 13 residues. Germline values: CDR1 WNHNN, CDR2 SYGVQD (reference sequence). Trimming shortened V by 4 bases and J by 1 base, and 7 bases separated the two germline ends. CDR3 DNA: TGCGCCAGCAGTGCCCTTAGGAACACTGAAGCTTTCTTT. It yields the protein CASSALRNTEAFF.

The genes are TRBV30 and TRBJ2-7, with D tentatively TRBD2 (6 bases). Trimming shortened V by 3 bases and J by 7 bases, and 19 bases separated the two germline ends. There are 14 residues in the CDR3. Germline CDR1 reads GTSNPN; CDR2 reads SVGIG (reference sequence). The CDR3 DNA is TGTGCCTGGAGGGCCCAAGGAAGGGCGGGGGAGCAGTACTTC. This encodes CAWRAQGRAGEQYF.

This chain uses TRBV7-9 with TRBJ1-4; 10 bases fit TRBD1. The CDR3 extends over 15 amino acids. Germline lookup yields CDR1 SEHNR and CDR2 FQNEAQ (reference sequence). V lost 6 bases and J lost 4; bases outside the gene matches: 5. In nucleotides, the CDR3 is TGTGCCAGCAGTCCCGGGACAGGGGTTAATGAAAAACTGTTTTTT. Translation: CASSPGTGVNEKLFF.

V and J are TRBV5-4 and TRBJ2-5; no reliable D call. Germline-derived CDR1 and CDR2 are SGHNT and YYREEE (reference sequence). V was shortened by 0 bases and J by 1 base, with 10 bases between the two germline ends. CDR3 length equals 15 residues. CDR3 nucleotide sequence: TGTGCCAGCAGCTTGGGGCGCCAAAGCCAAGAGACCCAGTACTTC. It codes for CASSLGRQSQETQYF.

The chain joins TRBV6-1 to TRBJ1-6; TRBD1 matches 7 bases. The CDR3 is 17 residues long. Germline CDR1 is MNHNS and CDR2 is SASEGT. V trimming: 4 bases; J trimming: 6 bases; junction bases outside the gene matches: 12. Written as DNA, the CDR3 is TGTGCCAGCAGTGGGGGTACCCGGACAGGCGTTAATTCACCCCTCCACTTT. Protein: CASSGGTRTGVNSPLHF.

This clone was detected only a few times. The CDR3 sequence: CASSEAVYFSAAATNEKLFF. CDR3 DNA: TGTGCCAGCAGTGAAGCCGTATACTTCTCCGCCGCAGCAACTAATGAAAAACTGTTTTTT. The rearrangement uses TRBV6-1 and TRBJ1-4; no clear D gene. The CDR3 spans 20 residues. Trimming cost V 0 bases and J 0 bases, with 20 bases left between them. Germline values: CDR1 MNHNS, CDR2 SASEGT.

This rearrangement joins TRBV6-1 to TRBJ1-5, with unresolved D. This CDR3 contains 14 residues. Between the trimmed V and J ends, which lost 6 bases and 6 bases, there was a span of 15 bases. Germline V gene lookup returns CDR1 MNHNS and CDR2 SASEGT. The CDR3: CASSALGKGQPQHF. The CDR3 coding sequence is TGTGCCAGCAGCGCCCTCGGTAAGGGTCAGCCCCAGCATTTT.

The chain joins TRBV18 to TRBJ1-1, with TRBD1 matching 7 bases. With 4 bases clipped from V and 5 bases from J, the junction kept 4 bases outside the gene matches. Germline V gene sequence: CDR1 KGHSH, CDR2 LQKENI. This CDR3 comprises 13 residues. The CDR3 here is CASSQGAETEAFF. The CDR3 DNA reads TGTGCCAGCTCACAGGGGGCGGAAACTGAAGCTTTCTTT.

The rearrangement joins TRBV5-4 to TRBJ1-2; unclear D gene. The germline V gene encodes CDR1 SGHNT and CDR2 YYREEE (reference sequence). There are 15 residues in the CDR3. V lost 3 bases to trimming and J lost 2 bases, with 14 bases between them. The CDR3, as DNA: TGTGCCAGCAGCTCCCTAACGACGGGAAACTATGGCTACACCTTC. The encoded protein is CASSSLTTGNYGYTF.

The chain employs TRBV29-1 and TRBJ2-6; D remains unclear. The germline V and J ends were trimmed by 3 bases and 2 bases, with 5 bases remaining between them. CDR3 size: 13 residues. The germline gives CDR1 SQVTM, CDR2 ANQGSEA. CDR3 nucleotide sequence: TGCAGCGTTGACGGGCCTGGGGCCAACGTCCTGACTTTC. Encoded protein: CSVDGPGANVLTF.

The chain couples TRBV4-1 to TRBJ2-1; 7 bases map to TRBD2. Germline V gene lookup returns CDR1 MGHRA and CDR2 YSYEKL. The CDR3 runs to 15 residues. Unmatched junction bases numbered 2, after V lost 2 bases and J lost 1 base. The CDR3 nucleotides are TGCGCCAGCAGCCAACCGGGGGGTTCCTACAATGAGCAGTTCTTC. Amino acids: CASSQPGGSYNEQFF.

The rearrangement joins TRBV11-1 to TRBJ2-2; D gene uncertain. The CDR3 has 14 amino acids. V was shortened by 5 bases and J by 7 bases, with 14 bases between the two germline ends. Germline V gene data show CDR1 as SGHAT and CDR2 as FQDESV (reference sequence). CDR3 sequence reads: CASSQRAEFGELFF. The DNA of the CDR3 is TGTGCCAGCAGCCAACGGGCAGAATTCGGGGAGCTGTTTTTT.

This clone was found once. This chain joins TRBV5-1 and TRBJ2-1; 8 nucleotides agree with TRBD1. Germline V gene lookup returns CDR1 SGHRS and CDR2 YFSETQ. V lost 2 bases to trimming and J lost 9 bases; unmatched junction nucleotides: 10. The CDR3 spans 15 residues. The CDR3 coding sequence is TGCGCCAGCAGCTTTGTCGACAGGGGAAGTAGTGAGCAGTTCTTC. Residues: CASSFVDRGSSEQFF.

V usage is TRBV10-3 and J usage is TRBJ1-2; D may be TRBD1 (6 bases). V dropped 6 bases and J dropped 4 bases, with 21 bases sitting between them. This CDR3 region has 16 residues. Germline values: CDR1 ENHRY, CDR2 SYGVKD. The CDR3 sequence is CAISAPDLTGRYGYTF. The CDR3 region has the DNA TGTGCCATCAGCGCACCAGACTTGACAGGCCGCTATGGCTACACCTTC.

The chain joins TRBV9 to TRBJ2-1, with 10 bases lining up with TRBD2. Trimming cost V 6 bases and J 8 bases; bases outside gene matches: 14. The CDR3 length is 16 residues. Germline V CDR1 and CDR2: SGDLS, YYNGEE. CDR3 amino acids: CASTQERLAGVHEQFF. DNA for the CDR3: TGTGCCAGCACCCAAGAACGTCTAGCGGGAGTCCATGAGCAGTTCTTC.

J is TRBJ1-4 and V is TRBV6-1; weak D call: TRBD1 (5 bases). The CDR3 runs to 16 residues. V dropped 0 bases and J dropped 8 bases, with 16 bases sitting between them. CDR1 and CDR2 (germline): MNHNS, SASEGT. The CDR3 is CASSEAFVFRDEKLFF. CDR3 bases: TGTGCCAGCAGTGAAGCATTCGTTTTCCGGGACGAAAAACTGTTTTTT.

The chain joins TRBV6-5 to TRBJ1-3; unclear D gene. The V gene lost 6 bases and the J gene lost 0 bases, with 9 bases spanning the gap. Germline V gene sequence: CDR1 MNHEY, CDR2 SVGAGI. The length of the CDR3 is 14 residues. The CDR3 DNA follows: TGTGCCAGCAGCGACTCCTCCTCTGGAAACACCATATATTTT. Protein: CASSDSSSGNTIYF.

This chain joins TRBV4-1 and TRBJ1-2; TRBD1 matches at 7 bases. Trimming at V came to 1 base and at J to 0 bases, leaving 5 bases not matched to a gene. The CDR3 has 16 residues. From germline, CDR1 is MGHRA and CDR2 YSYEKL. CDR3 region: CASSQVTGQPNYGYTF. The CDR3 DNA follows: TGCGCCAGCAGCCAAGTCACGGGACAGCCTAACTATGGCTACACCTTC.

For the CDR3, the DNA is TGTGCCAGCAGCTTGGAGGATACCAAAAACATTCAGTACTTC. It specifies CASSLEDTKNIQYF. The rearrangement links TRBV5-4 to TRBJ2-4; D call uncertain. Germline CDR1 reads SGHNT; CDR2 reads YYREEE (reference sequence). The CDR3 loop spans 14 amino acids. Trimming cost V 0 bases and J 2 bases, with 6 bases left between them.

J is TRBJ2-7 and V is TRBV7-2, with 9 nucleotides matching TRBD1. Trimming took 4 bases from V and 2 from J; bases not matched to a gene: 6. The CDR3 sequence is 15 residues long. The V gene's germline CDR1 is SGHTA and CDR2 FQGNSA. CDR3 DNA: TGTGCCAGCAGCTCGTGGACAGGGGCGACCTACGAGCAGTACTTC. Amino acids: CASSSWTGATYEQYF.

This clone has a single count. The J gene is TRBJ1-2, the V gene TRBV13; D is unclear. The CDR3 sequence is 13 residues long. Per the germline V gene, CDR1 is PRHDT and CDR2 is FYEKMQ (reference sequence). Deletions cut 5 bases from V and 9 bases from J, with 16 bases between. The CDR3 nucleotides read TGTGCCAGCAGCCGCTTCCCTTGGGGAAGCTACACCTTC. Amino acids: CASSRFPWGSYTF.